This TCR beta chain was identified in a study of blood T cell repertoires in COVID-19. Whole-study context: Researchers got acute and convalescent COVID-19 samples from the United States, Italy and Spain. PBMCs, B-cell-depleted T cells, or T cells provided the cDNA or gDNA that made up the material.

Per the study methods: Estimates of nucleated cell counts were drawn from the amplification of reference gene primers. Some clones are missing from TCRdb's copy, which holds only in-frame ones; the method was immunoSEQ multiplex PCR. The V and J calls and clone size were taken over from that table, and D and trimming were inferred from the DNA. Counted here are about 94,000 clones, roughly 84% occurring once; the ten biggest clones make up 6.3%. Trimming shortened V by 2 bases and J by 2 bases, and 10 bases separated the two germline ends. Per the germline V gene, CDR1 is ENHRY and CDR2 is SYGVKD. The CDR3 covers 14 residues.

The chain recombines TRBV10-3 with TRBJ2-7, with D tentatively TRBD1 (5 bases). The sample taken for sequencing was peripheral blood. This TCR was recovered from a man in his sixties with acute or convalescent COVID-19. The DNA for the CDR3 is TGTGCCATCAGTGAGGGGGCCTTTACCTACGAGCAGTACTTC. The encoded protein is CAISEGAFTYEQYF.